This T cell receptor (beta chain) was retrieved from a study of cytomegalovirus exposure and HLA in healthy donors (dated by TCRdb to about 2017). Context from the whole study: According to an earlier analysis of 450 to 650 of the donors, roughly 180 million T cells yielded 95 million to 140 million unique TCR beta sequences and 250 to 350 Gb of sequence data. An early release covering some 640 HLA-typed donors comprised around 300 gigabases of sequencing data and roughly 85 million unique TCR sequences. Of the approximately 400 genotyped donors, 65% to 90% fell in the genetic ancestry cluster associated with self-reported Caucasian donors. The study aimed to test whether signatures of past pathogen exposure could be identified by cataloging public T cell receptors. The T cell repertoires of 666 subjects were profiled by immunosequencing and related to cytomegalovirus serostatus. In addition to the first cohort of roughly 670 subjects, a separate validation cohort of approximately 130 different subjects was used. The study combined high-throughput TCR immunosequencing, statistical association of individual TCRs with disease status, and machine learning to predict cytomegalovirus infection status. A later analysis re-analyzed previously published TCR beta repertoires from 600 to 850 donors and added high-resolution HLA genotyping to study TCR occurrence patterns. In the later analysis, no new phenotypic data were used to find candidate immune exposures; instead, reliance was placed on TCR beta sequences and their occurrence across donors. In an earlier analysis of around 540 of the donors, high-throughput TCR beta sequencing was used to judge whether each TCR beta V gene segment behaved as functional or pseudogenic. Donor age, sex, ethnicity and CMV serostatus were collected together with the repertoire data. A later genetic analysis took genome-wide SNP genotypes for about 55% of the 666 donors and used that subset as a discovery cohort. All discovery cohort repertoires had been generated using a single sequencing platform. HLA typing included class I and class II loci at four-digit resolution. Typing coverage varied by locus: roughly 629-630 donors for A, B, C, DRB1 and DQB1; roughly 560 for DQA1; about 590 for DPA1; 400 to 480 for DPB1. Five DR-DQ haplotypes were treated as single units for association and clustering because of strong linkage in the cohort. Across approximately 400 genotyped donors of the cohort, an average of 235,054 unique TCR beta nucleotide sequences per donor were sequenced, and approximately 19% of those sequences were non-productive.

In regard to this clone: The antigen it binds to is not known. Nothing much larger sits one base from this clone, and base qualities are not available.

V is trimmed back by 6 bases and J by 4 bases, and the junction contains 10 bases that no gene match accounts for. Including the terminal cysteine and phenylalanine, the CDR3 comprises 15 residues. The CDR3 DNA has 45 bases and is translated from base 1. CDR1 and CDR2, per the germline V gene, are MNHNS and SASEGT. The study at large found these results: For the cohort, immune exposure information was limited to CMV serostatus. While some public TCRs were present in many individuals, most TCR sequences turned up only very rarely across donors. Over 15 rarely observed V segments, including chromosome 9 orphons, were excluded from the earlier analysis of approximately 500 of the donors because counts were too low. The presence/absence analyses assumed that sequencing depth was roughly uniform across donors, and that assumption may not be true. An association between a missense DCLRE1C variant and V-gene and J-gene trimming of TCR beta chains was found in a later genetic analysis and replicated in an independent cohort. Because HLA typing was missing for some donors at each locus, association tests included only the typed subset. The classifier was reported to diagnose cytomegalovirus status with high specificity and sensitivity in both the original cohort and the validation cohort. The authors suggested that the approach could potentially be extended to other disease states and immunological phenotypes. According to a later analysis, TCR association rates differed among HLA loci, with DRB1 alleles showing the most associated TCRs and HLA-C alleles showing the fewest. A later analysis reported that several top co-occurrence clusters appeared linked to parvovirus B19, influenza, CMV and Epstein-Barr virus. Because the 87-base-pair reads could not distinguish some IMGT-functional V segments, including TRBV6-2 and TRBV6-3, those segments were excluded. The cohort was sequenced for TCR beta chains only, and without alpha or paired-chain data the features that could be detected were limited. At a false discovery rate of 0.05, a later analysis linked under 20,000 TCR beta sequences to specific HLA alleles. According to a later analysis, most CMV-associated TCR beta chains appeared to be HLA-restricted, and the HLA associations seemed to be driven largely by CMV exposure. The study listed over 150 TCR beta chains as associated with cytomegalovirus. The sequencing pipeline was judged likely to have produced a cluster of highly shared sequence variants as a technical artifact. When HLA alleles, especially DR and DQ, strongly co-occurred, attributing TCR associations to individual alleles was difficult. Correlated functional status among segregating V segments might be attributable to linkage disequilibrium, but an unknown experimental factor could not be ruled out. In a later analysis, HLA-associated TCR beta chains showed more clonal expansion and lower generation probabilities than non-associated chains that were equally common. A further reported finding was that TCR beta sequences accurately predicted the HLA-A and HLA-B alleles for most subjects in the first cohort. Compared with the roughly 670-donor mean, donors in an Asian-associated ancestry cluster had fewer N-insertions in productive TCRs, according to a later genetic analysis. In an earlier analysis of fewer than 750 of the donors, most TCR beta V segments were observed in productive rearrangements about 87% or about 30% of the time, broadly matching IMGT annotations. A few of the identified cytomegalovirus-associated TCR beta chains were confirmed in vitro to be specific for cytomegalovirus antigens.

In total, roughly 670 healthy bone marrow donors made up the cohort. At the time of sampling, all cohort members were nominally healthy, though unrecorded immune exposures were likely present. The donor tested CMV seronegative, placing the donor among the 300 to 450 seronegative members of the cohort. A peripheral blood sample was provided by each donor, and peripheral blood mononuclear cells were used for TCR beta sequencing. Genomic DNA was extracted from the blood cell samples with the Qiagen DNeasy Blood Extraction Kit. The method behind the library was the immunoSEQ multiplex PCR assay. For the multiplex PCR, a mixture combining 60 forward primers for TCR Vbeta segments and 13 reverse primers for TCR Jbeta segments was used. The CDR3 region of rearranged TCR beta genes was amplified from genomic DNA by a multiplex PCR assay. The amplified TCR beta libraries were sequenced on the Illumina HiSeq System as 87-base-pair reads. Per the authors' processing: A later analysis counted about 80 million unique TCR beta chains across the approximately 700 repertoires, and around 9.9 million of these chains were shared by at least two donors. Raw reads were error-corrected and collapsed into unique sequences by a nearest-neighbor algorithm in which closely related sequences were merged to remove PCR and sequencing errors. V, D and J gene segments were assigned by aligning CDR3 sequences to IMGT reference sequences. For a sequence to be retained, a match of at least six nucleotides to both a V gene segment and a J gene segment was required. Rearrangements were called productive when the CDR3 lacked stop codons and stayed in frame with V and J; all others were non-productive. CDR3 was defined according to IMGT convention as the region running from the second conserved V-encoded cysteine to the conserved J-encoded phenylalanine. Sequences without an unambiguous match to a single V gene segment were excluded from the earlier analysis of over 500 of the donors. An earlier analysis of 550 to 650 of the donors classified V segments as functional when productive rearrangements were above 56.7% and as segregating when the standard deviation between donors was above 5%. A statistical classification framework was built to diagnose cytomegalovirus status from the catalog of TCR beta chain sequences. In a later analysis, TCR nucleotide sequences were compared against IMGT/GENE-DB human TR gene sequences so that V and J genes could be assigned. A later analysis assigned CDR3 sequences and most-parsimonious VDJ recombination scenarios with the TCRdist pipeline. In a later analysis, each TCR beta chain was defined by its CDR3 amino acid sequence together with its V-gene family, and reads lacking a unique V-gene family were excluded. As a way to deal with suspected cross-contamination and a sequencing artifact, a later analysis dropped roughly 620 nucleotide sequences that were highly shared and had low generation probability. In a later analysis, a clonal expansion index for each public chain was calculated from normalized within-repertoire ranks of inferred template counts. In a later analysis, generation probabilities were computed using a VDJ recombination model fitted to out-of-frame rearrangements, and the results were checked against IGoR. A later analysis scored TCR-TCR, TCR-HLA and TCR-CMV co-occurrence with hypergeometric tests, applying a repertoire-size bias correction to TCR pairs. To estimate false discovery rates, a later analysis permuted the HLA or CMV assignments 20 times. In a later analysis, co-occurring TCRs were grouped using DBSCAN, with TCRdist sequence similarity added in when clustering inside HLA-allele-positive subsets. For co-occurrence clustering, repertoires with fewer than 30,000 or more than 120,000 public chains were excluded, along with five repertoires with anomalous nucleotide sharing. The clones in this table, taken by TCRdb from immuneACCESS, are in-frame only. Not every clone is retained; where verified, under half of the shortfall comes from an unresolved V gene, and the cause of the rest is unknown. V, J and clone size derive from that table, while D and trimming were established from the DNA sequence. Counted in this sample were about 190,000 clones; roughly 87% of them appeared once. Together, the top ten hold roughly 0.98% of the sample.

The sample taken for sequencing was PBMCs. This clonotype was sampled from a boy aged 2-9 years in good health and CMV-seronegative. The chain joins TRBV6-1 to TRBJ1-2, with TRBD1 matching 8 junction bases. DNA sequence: TGTGCCAGCAGCCCAGGGGCCGGACAGGGCTATGGCTACACCTTC. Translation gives CASSPGAGQGYGYTF.